This T cell receptor beta chain was recorded in a study of cytomegalovirus exposure and HLA in healthy donors. It was with 60 Vbeta and 13 Jbeta primers that the PCR ran. Only in-frame clones appear in the TCRdb table, and some are missing; sequencing was by immunoSEQ multiplex PCR. The sample records roughly 230,000 clones, around 80% being singletons. Study results and limitations: Researchers left out some V segments, among them TRBV6-2 and TRBV6-3, as indistinguishable.

The germline V gene has CDR1 MGHRA and CDR2 YSYEKL. V lost 2 bases to trimming and J lost 10 bases; unmatched junction nucleotides: 13. This CDR3 has 16 residues. Donors counted as nominally healthy when sampled, yet unrecorded immune exposures were likely. For this clone: The antigen is unknown.

The V call is TRBV4-1, the J call TRBJ1-4, with 7 nucleotides matching TRBD1. The receptor was isolated from a boy aged 5-17 years in good health and CMV-seronegative. Sequenced material: PBMCs. The CDR3 bases are TGCGCCAGCAGCCAACCCCGACAGGGATCGAAAGGAAAACTGTTTTTT. Its protein product is CASSQPRQGSKGKLFF.